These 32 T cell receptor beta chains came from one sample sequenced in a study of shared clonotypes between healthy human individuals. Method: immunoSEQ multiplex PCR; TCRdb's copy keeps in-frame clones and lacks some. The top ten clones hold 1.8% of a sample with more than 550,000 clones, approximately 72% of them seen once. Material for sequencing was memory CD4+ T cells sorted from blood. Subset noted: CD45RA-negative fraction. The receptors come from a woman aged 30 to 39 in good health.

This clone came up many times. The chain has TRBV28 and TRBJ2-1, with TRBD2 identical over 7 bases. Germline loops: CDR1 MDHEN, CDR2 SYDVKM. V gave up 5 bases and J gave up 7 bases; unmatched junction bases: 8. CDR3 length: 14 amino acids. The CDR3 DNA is TGTGCCAGCAGTCCCGGCGGGAGAGAAAATGAGCAGTTCTTC. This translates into CASSPGGRENEQFF.

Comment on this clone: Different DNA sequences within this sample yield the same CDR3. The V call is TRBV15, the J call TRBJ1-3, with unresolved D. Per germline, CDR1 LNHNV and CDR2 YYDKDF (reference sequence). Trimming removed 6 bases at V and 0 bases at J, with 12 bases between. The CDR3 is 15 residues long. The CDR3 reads CATSPQVGSGNTIYF. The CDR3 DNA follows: TGTGCCACCAGTCCTCAGGTGGGCTCTGGAAACACCATATATTTT.

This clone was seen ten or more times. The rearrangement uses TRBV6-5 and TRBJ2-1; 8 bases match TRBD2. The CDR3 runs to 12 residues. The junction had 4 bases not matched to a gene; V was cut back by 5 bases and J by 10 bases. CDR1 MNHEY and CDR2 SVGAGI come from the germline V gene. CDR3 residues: CASSRGGHEQFF. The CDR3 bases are TGTGCCAGCAGTCGGGGGGGGCACGAGCAGTTCTTC.

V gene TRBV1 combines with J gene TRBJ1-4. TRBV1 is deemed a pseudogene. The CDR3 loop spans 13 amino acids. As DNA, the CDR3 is TGCACCAGCAGTGCGGGGCCGGATGAAAAACTGTTTTTT. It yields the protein CTSSAGPDEKLFF.

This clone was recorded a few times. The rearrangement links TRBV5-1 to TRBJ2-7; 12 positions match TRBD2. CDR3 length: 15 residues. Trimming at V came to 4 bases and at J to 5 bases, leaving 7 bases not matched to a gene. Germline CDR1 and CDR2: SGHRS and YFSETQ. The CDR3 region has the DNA TGCGCCAGCAGCAGTCTAGCGGGAGGGCCTAACGAGCAGTACTTC. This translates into CASSSLAGGPNEQYF.

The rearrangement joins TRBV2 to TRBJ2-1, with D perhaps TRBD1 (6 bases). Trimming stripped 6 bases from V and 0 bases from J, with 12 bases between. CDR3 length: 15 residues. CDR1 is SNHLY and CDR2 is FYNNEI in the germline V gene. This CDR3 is CASSYDRSSYNEQFF. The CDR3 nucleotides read TGTGCCAGCAGCTACGACAGGTCCTCCTACAATGAGCAGTTCTTC.

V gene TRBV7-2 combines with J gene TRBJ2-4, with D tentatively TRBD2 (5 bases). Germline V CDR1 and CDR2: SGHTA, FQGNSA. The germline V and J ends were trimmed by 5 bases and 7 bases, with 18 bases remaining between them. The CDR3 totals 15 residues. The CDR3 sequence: CASSTLTRGGNIQYF. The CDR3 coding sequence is TGTGCCAGCAGCACGCTAACCCGGGGTGGGAACATTCAGTACTTC.

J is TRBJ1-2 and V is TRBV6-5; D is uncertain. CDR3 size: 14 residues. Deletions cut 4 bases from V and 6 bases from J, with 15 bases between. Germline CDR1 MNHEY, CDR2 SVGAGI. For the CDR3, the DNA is TGTGCCAGCAGTTCCGGGAGAGAGTTTGATGGCTACACCTTC. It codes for CASSSGREFDGYTF.

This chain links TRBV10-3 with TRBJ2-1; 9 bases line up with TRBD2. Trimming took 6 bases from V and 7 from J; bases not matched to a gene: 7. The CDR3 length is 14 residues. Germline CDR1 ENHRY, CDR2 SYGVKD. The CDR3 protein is CAIRAGGPGNEQFF. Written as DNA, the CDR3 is TGTGCCATCAGGGCGGGAGGGCCGGGGAATGAGCAGTTCTTC.

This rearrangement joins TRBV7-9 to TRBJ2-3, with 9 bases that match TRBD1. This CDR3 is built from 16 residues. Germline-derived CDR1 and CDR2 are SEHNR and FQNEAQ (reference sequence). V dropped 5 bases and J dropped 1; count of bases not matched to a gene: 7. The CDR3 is CASSGYRGRGTDTQYF. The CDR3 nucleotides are TGTGCCAGCAGCGGCTACAGGGGGCGAGGCACAGATACGCAGTATTTT.

The CDR3, as DNA: TGTGCCACCAGCAGAGATCCTGGCAGGACCAGCTCCTACGAGCAGTACTTC. Its protein is CATSRDPGRTSSYEQYF. This chain connects TRBV15 to TRBJ2-7; D uncertain. Germline CDR1 and CDR2: LNHNV and YYDKDF (reference sequence). Trimming removed 0 bases from V and 0 bases from J, with 15 bases in between. The CDR3 is made up of 17 amino acids.

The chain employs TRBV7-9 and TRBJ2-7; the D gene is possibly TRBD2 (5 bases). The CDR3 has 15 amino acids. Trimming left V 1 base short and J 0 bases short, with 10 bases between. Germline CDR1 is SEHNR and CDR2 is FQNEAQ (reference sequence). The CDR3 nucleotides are TGTGCCAGCAGCTTAGAGCGAGGGAGCTCCTACGAGCAGTACTTC. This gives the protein CASSLERGSSYEQYF.

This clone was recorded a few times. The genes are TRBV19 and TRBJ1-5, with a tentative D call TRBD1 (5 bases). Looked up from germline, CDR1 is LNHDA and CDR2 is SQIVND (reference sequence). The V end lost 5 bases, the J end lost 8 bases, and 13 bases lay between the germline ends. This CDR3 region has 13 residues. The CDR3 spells CASSATAVEPQHF. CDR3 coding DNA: TGTGCCAGTAGTGCGACAGCCGTTGAGCCCCAGCATTTT.

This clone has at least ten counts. In DNA form, the CDR3 reads TGTGCCAGTAGTCCGGGGGGGACCCTAAAAAACATTCAGTACTTC. It yields the protein CASSPGGTLKNIQYF. The V and J genes are TRBV19 and TRBJ2-4, with TRBD2 matching over 8 bases. The CDR3 spans 15 residues. With V trimmed by 5 bases and J by 4 bases, 7 bases remained unmatched. The germline V gene has CDR1 LNHDA and CDR2 SQIVND (reference sequence).

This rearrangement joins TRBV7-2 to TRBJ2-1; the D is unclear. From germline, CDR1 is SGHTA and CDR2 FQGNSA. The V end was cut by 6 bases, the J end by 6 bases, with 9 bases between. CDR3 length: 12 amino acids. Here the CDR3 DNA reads TGTGCCAGCAGACCCGTCCCCAATGAGCAGTTCTTC. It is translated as CASRPVPNEQFF.

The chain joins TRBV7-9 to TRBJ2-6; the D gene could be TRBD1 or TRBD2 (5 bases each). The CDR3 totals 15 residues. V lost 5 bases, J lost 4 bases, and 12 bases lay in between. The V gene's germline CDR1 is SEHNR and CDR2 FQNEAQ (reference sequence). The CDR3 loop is CASSERGSGANVLTF. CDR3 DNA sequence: TGTGCCAGCAGCGAGAGGGGTTCCGGGGCCAACGTCCTGACTTTC.

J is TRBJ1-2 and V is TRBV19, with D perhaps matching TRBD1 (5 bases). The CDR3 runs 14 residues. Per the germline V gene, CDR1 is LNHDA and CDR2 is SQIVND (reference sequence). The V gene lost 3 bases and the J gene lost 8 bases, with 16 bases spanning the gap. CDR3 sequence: CASSINPGEEGYTF. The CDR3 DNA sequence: TGTGCCAGTAGTATCAATCCGGGGGAGGAAGGCTACACCTTC.

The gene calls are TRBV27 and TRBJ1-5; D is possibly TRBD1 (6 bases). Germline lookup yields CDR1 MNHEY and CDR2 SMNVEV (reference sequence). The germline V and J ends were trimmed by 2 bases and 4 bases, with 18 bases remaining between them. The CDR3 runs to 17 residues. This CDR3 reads CASSLMSSDRKNQPQHF. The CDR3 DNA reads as TGTGCCAGCAGTTTAATGTCGTCCGACAGGAAAAATCAGCCCCAGCATTTT.

The CDR3 spells CASSLPAKHSSYEQYF. The CDR3 DNA is TGTGCCAGCAGCCTGCCGGCCAAGCACAGCTCCTACGAGCAGTACTTC. This chain uses TRBV7-8 with TRBJ2-7, with D unclear. The CDR3 contains 16 residues. CDR1 is SGHVS, CDR2 FQNEAQ, per germline. Between the trimmed V and J ends, which lost 5 bases and 0 bases, there was a span of 17 bases.

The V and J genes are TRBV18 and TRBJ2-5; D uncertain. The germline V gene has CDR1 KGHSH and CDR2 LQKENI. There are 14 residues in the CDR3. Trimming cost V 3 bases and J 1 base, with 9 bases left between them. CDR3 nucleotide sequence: TGTGCCAGCTCACCCCCTTCTTTCCAAGAGACCCAGTACTTC. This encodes CASSPPSFQETQYF. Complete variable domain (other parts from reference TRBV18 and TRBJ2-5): NAGVMQNPRHLVRRRGQEARLRCSPMKGHSHVYWYRQLPEEGLKFMVYLQKENIIDESGMPKERFSAEFPKEGPSILRIQQVVRGDSAAYFCASSPPSFQETQYFGPGTRLLVL.

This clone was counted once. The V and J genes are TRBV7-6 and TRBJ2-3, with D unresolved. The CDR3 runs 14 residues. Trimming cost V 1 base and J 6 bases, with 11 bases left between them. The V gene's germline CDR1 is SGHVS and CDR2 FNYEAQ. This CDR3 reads CASSLDRSPDTQYF. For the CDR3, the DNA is TGTGCCAGCAGCTTAGACCGATCCCCCGATACGCAGTATTTT.

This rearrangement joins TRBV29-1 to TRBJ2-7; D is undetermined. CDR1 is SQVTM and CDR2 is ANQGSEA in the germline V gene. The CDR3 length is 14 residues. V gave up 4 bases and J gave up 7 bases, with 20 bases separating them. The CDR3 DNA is TGCAGCGTTGGAGAGCAGGTTGGCCTACGGGAGCAGTACTTC. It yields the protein CSVGEQVGLREQYF.

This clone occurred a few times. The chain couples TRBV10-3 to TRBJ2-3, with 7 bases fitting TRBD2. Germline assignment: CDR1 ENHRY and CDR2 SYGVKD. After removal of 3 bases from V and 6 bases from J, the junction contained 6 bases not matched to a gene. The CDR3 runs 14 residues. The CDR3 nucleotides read TGTGCCATCAGTGATATAGGGGAGGGGGATACGCAGTATTTT. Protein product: CAISDIGEGDTQYF.

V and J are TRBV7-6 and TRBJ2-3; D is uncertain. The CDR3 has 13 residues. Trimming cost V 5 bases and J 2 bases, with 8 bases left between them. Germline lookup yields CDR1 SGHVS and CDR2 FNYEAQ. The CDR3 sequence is CASSVSTTDTQYF. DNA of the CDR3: TGTGCCAGCAGCGTCTCCACCACAGATACGCAGTATTTT.

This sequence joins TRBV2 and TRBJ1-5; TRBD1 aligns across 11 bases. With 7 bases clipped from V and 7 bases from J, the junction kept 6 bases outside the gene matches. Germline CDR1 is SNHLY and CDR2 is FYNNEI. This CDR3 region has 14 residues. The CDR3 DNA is TGTGCCAGCAAAACCGGGACAGGGGGACAGCCCCAGCATTTT. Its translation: CASKTGTGGQPQHF.

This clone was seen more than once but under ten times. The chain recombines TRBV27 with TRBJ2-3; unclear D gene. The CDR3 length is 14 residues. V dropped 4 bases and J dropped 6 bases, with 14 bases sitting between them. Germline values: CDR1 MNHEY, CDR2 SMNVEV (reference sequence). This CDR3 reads CASSSRLLVDTQYF. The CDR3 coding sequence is TGTGCCAGCAGTTCTAGACTTCTTGTGGATACGCAGTATTTT.

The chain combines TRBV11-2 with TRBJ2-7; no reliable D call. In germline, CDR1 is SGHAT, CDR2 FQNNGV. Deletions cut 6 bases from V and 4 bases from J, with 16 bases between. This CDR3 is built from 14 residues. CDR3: CASSLSPTNYEQYF. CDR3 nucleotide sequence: TGTGCCAGCAGTTTAAGTCCCACCAATTACGAGCAGTACTTC.

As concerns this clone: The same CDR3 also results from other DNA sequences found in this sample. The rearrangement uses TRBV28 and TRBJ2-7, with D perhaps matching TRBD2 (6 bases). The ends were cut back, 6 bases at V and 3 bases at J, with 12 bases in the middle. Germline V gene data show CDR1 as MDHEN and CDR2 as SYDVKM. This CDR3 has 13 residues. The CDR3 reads CASSPSRGYEQYF. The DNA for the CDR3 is TGTGCCAGCAGCCCCTCGCGGGGCTACGAGCAGTACTTC. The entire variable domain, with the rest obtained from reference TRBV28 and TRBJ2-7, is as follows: DVKVTQSSRYLVKRTGEKVFLECVQDMDHENMFWYRQDPGLGLRLIYFSYDVKMKEKGDIPEGYSVSREKKERFSLILESASTNQTSMYLCASSPSRGYEQYFGPGTRLTVT.

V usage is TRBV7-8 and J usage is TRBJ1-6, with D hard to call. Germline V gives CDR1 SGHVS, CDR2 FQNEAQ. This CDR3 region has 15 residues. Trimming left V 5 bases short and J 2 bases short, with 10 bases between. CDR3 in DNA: TGTGCCAGCAGCCCCCCGCAGGCCTATAATTCACCCCTCCACTTT. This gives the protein CASSPPQAYNSPLHF.

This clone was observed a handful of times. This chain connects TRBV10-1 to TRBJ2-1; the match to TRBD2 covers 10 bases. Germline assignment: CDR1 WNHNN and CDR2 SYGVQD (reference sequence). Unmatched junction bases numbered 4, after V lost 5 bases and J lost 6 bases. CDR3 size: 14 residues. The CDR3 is CASSRSSGSNEQFF. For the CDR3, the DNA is TGCGCCAGCAGTAGGTCTAGCGGGAGCAATGAGCAGTTCTTC.

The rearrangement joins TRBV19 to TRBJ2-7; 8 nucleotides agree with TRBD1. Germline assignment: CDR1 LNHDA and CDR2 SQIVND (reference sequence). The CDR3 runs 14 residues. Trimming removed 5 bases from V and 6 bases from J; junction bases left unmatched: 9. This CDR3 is CASSVQGDVGEQYF. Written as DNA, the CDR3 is TGTGCCAGTAGTGTACAGGGGGATGTGGGCGAGCAGTACTTC.

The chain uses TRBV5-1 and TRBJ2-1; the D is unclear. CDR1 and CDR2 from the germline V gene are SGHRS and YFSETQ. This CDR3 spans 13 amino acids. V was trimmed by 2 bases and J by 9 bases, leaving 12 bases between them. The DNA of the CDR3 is TGCGCCAGCAGCTTACCACAGAAGGGTGAGCAGTTCTTC. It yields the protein CASSLPQKGEQFF. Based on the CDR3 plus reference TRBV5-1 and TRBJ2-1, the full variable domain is KAGVTQTPRYLIKTRGQQVTLSCSPISGHRSVSWYQQTPGQGLQFLFEYFSETQRNKGNFPGRFSGRQFSNSRSEMNVSTLELGDSALYLCASSLPQKGEQFFGPGTRLTVL.